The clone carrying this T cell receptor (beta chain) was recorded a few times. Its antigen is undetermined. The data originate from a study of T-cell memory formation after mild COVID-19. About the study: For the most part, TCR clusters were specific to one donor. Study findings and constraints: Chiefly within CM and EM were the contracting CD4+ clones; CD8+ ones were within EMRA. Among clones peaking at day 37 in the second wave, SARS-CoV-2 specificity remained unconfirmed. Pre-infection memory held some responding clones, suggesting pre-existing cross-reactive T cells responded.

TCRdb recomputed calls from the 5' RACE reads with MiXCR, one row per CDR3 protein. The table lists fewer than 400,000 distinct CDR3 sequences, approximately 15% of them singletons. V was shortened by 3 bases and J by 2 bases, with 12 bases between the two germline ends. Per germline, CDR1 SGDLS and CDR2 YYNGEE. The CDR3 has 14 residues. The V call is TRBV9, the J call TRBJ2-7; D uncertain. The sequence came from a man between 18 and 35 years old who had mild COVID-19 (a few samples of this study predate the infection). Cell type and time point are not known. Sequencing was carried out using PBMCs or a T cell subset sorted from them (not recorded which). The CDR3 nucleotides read TGTGCCAGCAGCGCCCGTCAGGAGACCTACGAGCAGTACTTC. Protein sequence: CASSARQETYEQYF.